These T cell receptor beta chains were read from a single sample in a study of T-cell reconstitution after alpha-beta-depleted transplantation in children. TCRdb processed the PCR reads anew with MiXCR; each CDR3 protein has one entry. There are about 200,000 distinct CDR3 sequences in the sample; approximately 6.3% occur only once, and just over 5.5% lies in the top ten. The material was PBMCs, obtained before TCRalphabeta/CD19-depleted stem cell transplant. These receptors came from a boy aged 2-15 years with acute lymphoblastic leukemia, due to receive a stem cell transplant. The CDR3 runs from the conserved cysteine through the conserved F or W. D genes are given only for firm matches. Not every row has a clone size; where given, it reads once, few, many or a size class.

CDR3 protein	CDR3 DNA	D gene	J gene	clone size	V gene
CASSYGTSAKNIQYF	TGTGCCAGCAGCTATGGGACTTCAGCCAAAAACATTCAGTACTTC	-	TRBJ2-4	few	TRBV3-1
CASSPAGLAGADTQYF	TGTGCCAGCAGCCCCGCGGGACTAGCGGGAGCAGATACGCAGTATTTT	TRBD2	TRBJ2-3	many	TRBV28
CASTGNTGELFF	TGTGCCAGCACAGGCAACACCGGGGAGCTGTTTTTT	-	TRBJ2-2	many	TRBV6-2/TRBV6-3
CASSLEVSGISGNTIYF	TGTGCCAGCAGCTTAGAGGTTTCGGGGATCTCTGGAAACACCATATATTTT	-	TRBJ1-3	-	TRBV7-8
CASSYGGPHQPQHF	TGTGCCAGCAGTTACGGGGGTCCTCATCAGCCCCAGCATTTT	-	TRBJ1-5	few	TRBV6-5
CASSLERDRGYTGELFF	TGTGCCAGCAGCTTAGAAAGAGACAGGGGTTACACCGGGGAGCTGTTTTTT	TRBD1	TRBJ2-2	many	TRBV7-8
CSATRGGATINYEQYF	TGCAGTGCTACCCGAGGGGGGGCCACAATAAACTACGAGCAGTACTTC	-	TRBJ2-7	many	TRBV20-1
CASSLGQQQETQYF	TGTGCCAGCAGCTTGGGACAGCAGCAAGAGACCCAGTACTTC	-	TRBJ2-5	few	TRBV5-5
CASSSGGTSNQPQHF	TGTGCCAGCAGCTCAGGGGGTACGAGCAATCAGCCCCAGCATTTT	TRBD1	TRBJ1-5	-	TRBV12-3/TRBV12-4
CASSRPGDEQYF	TGTGCCAGCAGCCGCCCAGGGGACGAGCAGTACTTC	-	TRBJ2-7	many	TRBV7-9
CASSLISESSYEQYF	TGCGCCAGCAGCTTGATTTCGGAGAGCTCCTACGAGCAGTACTTC	-	TRBJ2-7	many	TRBV5-1
CASSERGPTVNTEAFF	TGTGCCAGCAGCGAAAGGGGGCCGACAGTGAACACTGAAGCTTTCTTT	-	TRBJ1-1	few	TRBV21-1
CASSLGTSGSAGDTQYF	TGTGCCAGCAGCTTAGGGACTAGCGGGAGTGCGGGAGATACGCAGTATTTT	TRBD2	TRBJ2-3	-	TRBV5-4
CSVTGTLYEQYF	TGCAGTGTAACCGGGACACTGTACGAGCAGTACTTC	-	TRBJ2-7	many	TRBV20-1
CSAGLGQANYGYTF	TGCAGTGCTGGTCTTGGACAGGCTAATTATGGCTACACCTTC	TRBD1	TRBJ1-2	-	TRBV20-1
CASSAGGSSPGNTIYF	TGTGCCAGCAGTGCAGGGGGCTCCTCCCCTGGAAACACCATATATTTT	TRBD1	TRBJ1-3	many	TRBV28
CSVRLAGEIVDEQYF	TGCAGCGTTCGACTAGCGGGAGAAATAGTGGATGAGCAGTACTTC	TRBD2	TRBJ2-7	many	TRBV29-1
CAISADYEQYF	TGTGCCATCAGTGCCGACTACGAGCAGTACTTC	-	TRBJ2-7	few	TRBV10-3
CSVEYQENTGELFF	TGCAGCGTTGAGTATCAGGAGAACACCGGGGAGCTGTTTTTT	-	TRBJ2-2	many	TRBV29-1
CASTTFLLTGELFF	TGTGCCAGCACAACGTTTCTCCTCACCGGGGAGCTGTTTTTT	-	TRBJ2-2	many	TRBV6-1
CAWNLDDKNIQYF	TGTGCCTGGAACTTGGATGACAAAAACATTCAGTACTTC	-	TRBJ2-4	few	TRBV30
CASSVDGSGNTIYF	TGTGCCAGCAGCGTAGACGGCTCTGGAAACACCATATATTTT	-	TRBJ1-3	many	TRBV9
CASSSGLADYNEQFF	TGTGCCAGCAGCTCCGGACTAGCGGACTACAATGAGCAGTTCTTC	TRBD2	TRBJ2-1	many	TRBV11-2
CASRFSGTGGHEQYF	TGTGCCAGCAGGTTCTCCGGGACAGGGGGCCACGAGCAGTACTTC	TRBD1	TRBJ2-7	-	TRBV28
CASSELRAGGLYNEQFF	TGTGCCAGCAGTGAATTAAGGGCGGGGGGGCTCTACAATGAGCAGTTCTTC	TRBD2	TRBJ2-1	many	TRBV25-1
CASSLEGTGSYEQYF	TGTGCCAGCAGCTTGGAGGGGACAGGATCCTACGAGCAGTACTTC	TRBD1	TRBJ2-7	-	TRBV5-4
CSASAGTSGVTDTQYF	TGCAGTGCTAGTGCCGGGACTAGTGGCGTCACAGATACGCAGTATTTT	TRBD2	TRBJ2-3	-	TRBV20-1
CASSQTVNEQFF	TGTGCCAGCAGCCAGACAGTGAATGAGCAGTTCTTC	-	TRBJ2-1	many	TRBV5-5
CASSEWRGTDTQYF	TGTGCCAGCAGTGAATGGAGGGGCACAGATACGCAGTATTTT	-	TRBJ2-3	many	TRBV25-1
CAIAGQGSAVLTDTQYF	TGTGCCATCGCGGGACAGGGGAGTGCCGTCCTCACAGATACGCAGTATTTT	TRBD1	TRBJ2-3	many	TRBV10-3
CASSLRTGGQETQYF	TGTGCCAGCAGCTTAAGGACAGGGGGCCAAGAGACCCAGTACTTC	TRBD1	TRBJ2-5	-	TRBV7-9
CASSFVGGETQYF	TGTGCCAGCAGCTTTGTGGGCGGAGAGACCCAGTACTTC	-	TRBJ2-5	many	TRBV5-6
CSADGSSGGARETQYF	TGCAGTGCTGACGGCTCTAGCGGGGGGGCCCGGGAGACCCAGTACTTC	TRBD2	TRBJ2-5	-	TRBV20-1